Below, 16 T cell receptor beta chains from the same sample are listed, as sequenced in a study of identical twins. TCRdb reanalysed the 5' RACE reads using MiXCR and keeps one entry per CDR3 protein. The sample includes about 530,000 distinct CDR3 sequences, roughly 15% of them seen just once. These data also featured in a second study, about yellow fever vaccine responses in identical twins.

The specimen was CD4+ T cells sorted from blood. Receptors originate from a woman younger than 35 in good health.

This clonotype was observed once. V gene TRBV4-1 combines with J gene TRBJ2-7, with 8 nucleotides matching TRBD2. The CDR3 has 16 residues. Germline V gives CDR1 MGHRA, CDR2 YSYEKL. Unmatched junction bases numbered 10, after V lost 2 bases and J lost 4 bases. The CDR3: CASSQPTRGRKYEQYF. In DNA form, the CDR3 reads TGCGCCAGCAGCCAACCTACTCGCGGGAGGAAATACGAGCAGTACTTC.

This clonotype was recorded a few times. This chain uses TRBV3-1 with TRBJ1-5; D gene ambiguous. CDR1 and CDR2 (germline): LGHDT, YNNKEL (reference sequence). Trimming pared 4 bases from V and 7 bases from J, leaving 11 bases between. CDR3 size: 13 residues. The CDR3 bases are TGTGCCAGCAGCCGCGGCAGTAGGCAGCCCCAGCATTTT. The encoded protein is CASSRGSRQPQHF.

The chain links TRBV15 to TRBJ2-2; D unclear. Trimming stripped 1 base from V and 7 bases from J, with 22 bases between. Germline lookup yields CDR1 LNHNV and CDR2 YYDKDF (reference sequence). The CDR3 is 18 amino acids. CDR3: CATSRGPKVSNLGGELFF. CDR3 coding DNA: TGTGCCACCAGCAGAGGGCCGAAAGTTTCGAACCTGGGCGGGGAGCTGTTTTTT.

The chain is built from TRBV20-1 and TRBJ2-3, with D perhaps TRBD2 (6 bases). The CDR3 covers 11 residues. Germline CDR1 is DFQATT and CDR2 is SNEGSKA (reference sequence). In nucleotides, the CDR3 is TGCAGCGGCGGGACTTCAGATACGCAGTATTTT. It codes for CSGGTSDTQYF.

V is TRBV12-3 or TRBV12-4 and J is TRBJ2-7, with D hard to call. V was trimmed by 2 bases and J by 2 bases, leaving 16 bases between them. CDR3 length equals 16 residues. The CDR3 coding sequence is TGTGCCAGCAGTTTACAAACACATCGCCGCCCCTACGAGCAGTACTTC. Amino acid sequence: CASSLQTHRRPYEQYF.

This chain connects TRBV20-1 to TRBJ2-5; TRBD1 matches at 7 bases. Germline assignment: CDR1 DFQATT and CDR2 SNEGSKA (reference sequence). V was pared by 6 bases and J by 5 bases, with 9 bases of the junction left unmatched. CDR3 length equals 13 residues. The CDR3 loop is CSASTRGKETQYF. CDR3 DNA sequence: TGCAGTGCCTCCACCAGGGGGAAGGAGACCCAGTACTTC.

Here the CDR3 reads CASSLAGPVQTQYF. The CDR3 DNA reads as TGTGCCAGCAGTTTAGCGGGCCCCGTTCAGACCCAGTACTTC. The rearrangement uses TRBV12-3 or TRBV12-4 and TRBJ2-5; D ambiguous. Trimming removed 0 bases at V and 6 bases at J, with 11 bases between. This CDR3 is built from 14 residues.

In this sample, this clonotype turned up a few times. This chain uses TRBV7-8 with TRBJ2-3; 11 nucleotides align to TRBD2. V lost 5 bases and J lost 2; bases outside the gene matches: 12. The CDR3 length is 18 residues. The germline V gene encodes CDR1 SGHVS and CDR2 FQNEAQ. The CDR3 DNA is TGTGCCAGCAGCCCCCATAGAAGACTAGCGGGGACCACAGATACGCAGTATTTT. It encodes CASSPHRRLAGTTDTQYF.

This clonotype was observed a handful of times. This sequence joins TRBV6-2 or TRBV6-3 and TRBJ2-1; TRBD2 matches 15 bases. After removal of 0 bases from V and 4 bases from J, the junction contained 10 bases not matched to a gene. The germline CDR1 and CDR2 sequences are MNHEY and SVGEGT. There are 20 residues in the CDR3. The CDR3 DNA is TGTGCCAGCAGTTACTCGATTCCTGGGACTAGCGGGAGGCCTTACAATGAGCAGTTCTTC. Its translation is CASSYSIPGTSGRPYNEQFF.

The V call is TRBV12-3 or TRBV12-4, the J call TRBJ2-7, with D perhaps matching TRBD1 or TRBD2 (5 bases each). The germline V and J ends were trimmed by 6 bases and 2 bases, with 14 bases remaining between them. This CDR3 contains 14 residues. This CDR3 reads CASSPGTQAYEQYF. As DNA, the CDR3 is TGTGCCAGCAGCCCAGGGACCCAAGCCTACGAGCAGTACTTC.

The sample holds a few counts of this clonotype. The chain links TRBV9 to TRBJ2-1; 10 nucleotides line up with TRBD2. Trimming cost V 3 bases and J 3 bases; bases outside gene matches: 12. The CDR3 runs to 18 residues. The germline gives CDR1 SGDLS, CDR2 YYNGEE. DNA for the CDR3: TGTGCCAGCAGCGACTCGCATGTGGGACTAGCGATCTACAATGAGCAGTTCTTC. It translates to CASSDSHVGLAIYNEQFF.

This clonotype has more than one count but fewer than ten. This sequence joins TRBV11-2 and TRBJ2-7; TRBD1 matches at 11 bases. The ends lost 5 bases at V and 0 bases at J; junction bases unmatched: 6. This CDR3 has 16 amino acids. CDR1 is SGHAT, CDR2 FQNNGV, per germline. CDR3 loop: CASSHVGTGGSYEQYF. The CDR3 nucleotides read TGTGCCAGCAGCCACGTAGGGACAGGGGGCTCCTACGAGCAGTACTTC.

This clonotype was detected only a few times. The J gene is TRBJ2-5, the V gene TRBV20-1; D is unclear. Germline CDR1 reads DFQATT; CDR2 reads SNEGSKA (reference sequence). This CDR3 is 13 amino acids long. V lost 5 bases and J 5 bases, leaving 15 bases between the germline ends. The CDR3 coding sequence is TGCAGTGCTCGCCCCGGGTTGGGGGAGACCCAGTACTTC. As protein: CSARPGLGETQYF.

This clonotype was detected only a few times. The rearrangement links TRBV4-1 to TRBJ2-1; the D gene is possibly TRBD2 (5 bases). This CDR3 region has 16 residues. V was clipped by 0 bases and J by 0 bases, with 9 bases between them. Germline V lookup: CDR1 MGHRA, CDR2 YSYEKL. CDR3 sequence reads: CASSQDTRSSYNEQFF. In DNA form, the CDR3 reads TGCGCCAGCAGCCAAGATACTAGAAGCTCCTACAATGAGCAGTTCTTC.

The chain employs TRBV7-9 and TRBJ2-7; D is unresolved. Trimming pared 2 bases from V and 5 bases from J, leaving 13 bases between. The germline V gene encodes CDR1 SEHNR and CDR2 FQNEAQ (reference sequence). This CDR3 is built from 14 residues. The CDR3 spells CASSLWGSGDEQYF. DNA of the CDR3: TGTGCCAGCAGCTTATGGGGATCTGGCGACGAGCAGTACTTC.

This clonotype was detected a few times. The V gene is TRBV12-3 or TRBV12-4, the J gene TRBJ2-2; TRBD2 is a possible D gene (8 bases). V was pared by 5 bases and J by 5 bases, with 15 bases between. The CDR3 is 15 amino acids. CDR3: CASSREGAKTGELFF. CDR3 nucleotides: TGTGCCAGCAGTCGGGAGGGGGCTAAGACCGGGGAGCTGTTTTTT.